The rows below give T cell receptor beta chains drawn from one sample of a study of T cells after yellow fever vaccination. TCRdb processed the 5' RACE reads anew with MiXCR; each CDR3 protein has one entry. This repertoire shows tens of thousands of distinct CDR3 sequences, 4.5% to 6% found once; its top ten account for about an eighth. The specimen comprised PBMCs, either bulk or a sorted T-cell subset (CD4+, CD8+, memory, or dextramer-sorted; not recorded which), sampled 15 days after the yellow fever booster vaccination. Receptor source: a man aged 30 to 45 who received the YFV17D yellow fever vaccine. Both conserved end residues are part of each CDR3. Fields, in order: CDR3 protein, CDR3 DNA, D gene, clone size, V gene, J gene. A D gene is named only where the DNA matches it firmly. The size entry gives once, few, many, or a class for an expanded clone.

CDR3 protein: CSVRTSGVETQYF
CDR3 DNA: TGCAGCGTCCGGACTAGCGGTGTGGAGACCCAGTACTTC
D gene: TRBD2
clone size: medium-sized
V gene: TRBV29-1
J gene: TRBJ2-5

CDR3 protein: CASSRGIYEQYF
CDR3 DNA: TGTGCCAGCAGCCGTGGGATTTACGAGCAGTACTTC
D gene: -
clone size: few
V gene: TRBV7-2
J gene: TRBJ2-7

CDR3 protein: CASSVTGGLPGELFF
CDR3 DNA: TGTGCCAGCAGTGTAACGGGAGGACTACCCGGGGAGCTGTTTTTT
D gene: TRBD2
clone size: many
V gene: TRBV6-1
J gene: TRBJ2-2

CDR3 protein: CASSHDRQLGQPQHF
CDR3 DNA: TGCGCCAGCAGCCACGATCGACAGTTGGGACAGCCCCAGCATTTT
D gene: -
clone size: many
V gene: TRBV4-3
J gene: TRBJ1-5

CDR3 protein: CSATGTSGTYQETQYF
CDR3 DNA: TGCAGTGCTACCGGGACTAGCGGGACCTATCAAGAGACCCAGTACTTC
D gene: TRBD2
clone size: many
V gene: TRBV20-1
J gene: TRBJ2-5

CDR3 protein: CSAISTHLTPYEQYF
CDR3 DNA: TGCAGTGCTATTTCGACCCACTTGACACCCTACGAGCAGTACTTC
D gene: -
clone size: many
V gene: TRBV20-1
J gene: TRBJ2-7

CDR3 protein: CASSLMGDPLYEQYF
CDR3 DNA: TGTGCCAGCAGCTTAATGGGCGATCCCCTCTACGAGCAGTACTTC
D gene: -
clone size: many
V gene: TRBV7-8
J gene: TRBJ2-7

CDR3 protein: CSARDNQNRASSYNEQFF
CDR3 DNA: TGCAGTGCTAGAGATAACCAAAACAGGGCGAGCTCCTACAATGAGCAGTTCTTC
D gene: -
clone size: many
V gene: TRBV20-1
J gene: TRBJ2-1

CDR3 protein: CASTTGGTYEQYF
CDR3 DNA: TGTGCCAGCACTACAGGAGGGACCTACGAGCAGTACTTC
D gene: -
clone size: many
V gene: TRBV3-1
J gene: TRBJ2-7

CDR3 protein: CASSFGQGEEAFF
CDR3 DNA: TGTGCCAGCAGCTTCGGACAGGGGGAGGAAGCTTTCTTT
D gene: TRBD1
clone size: many
V gene: TRBV7-9
J gene: TRBJ1-1

CDR3 protein: CASTPDGDSNQPQHF
CDR3 DNA: TGTGCCAGCACTCCGGACGGAGATAGCAATCAGCCCCAGCATTTT
D gene: -
clone size: many
V gene: TRBV12-3/TRBV12-4
J gene: TRBJ1-5

CDR3 protein: CASGRSGGPYNEQFF
CDR3 DNA: TGTGCCAGCGGACGATCAGGGGGCCCCTACAATGAGCAGTTCTTC
D gene: TRBD1
clone size: many
V gene: TRBV11-2
J gene: TRBJ2-1

CDR3 protein: CASSPFLGQGGFEAFF
CDR3 DNA: TGTGCCAGCAGCCCCTTTTTGGGGCAGGGAGGTTTTGAAGCTTTCTTT
D gene: -
clone size: many
V gene: TRBV3-1
J gene: TRBJ1-1